This TCR beta chain was captured by sequencing in a study of blood T cell repertoires in COVID-19. Study-wide context: COVID-19 samples from acute and convalescent phases originated in the United States, Italy and Spain. PBMCs, B-cell-depleted T cells, or T cells provided the cDNA or gDNA that made up the material.

Germline V CDR1 and CDR2: LGHDT, YNNKEL (reference sequence). J was trimmed by 3 bases and V by 4 bases; bases with no gene match: 6. The CDR3 length is 15 residues. Researchers sorted participants into cohorts using their self-reported clinical history. Authors' analysis steps: Reference gene primer amplification gave estimated nucleated cell counts. Sequencing used immunoSEQ multiplex PCR; TCRdb keeps in-frame clones, though not all of them. The DNA was the basis for D and trimming; V, J and clone size are from that table. There are 200,000 to 250,000 clones in the sample; around 83% occur only once, and about 1.3% lies in the top ten.

Sequencing was carried out using PBMCs or T cells enriched from blood (not recorded which). The source is a woman in her thirties or forties with acute COVID-19. V gene TRBV3-1 (or the pseudogene TRBV3-2) combines with J gene TRBJ2-7, with 10 bases aligning to TRBD1. CDR3 residues: CASSRQTGGRYEQYF. The DNA for the CDR3 is TGTGCCAGCAGCCGGCAGACAGGGGGCCGCTACGAGCAGTACTTC.